The 29 T cell receptor beta chains given below trace back to one sample, sequenced in a study of OX40 agonist ivuxolimab in advanced cancers. The method was immunoSEQ multiplex PCR; TCRdb's version includes in-frame clones alone and lacks a portion of them. Counted here are roughly 100,000 clones, 93% occurring once; the ten biggest clones make up over 0.2%. Source: CD4+ or CD8+ T cells sorted from blood, taken in a trial of the OX40 agonist ivuxolimab. These receptors were taken from an adult with an advanced solid tumor such as melanoma, head and neck, liver or kidney cancer.

The gene calls are TRBV10-3 and TRBJ1-2, with TRBD1 matching over 9 bases. The CDR3 is 16 residues long. Germline V gene lookup returns CDR1 ENHRY and CDR2 SYGVKD. The V and J ends lost 11 bases and 3 bases, in that order; junction bases with no gene match: 16. The CDR3 is CASRDRASDYHYGYTF. CDR3 nucleotide sequence: TGTGCCTCCCGGGACAGGGCATCCGATTACCACTATGGCTACACCTTC.

The chain is built from TRBV5-5 and TRBJ2-5; no clear D gene. The CDR3 is 13 amino acids. V was trimmed by 1 base and J by 3 bases, leaving 7 bases between them. From germline, CDR1 is SGHKS and CDR2 YYEKEE (reference sequence). CDR3 loop: CASSLKGKETQYF. The CDR3 DNA follows: TGTGCCAGCAGCTTGAAAGGAAAAGAGACCCAGTACTTC.

This clone was observed a single time. The chain is built from TRBV11-3 and TRBJ2-1; the match to TRBD2 covers 8 bases. The CDR3 is made up of 14 amino acids. Germline V CDR1 and CDR2: SGHNT, YENEEA. V gave up 6 bases and J gave up 2 bases; unmatched junction bases: 3. The CDR3 DNA is TGTGCCAGCAGATCGGGACTAGCCTACAATGAGCAGTTCTTC. Translated, it gives CASRSGLAYNEQFF.

The table lists this clone with a count of one. This chain uses TRBV2 with TRBJ1-2; D is undetermined. Between the trimmed V and J ends, which lost 7 bases and 4 bases, there was a span of 13 bases. From germline, CDR1 is SNHLY and CDR2 FYNNEI. The CDR3 extends over 13 amino acids. CDR3 coding DNA: TGTGCCAGCAAAAACAGAGGATCCTATGGCTACACCTTC. Amino acids: CASKNRGSYGYTF. The variable domain in full, completed from reference TRBV2 and TRBJ1-2, reads EPEVTQTPSHQVTQMGQEVILRCVPISNHLYFYWYRQILGQKVEFLVSFYNNEISEKSEIFDDQFSVERPDGSNFTLKIRSTKLEDSAMYFCASKNRGSYGYTFGSGTRLTVV.

The chain is built from TRBV15 and TRBJ1-3; D uncertain. Germline-derived CDR1 and CDR2 are LNHNV and YYDKDF (reference sequence). V lost 2 bases and J lost 0, with 8 bases in between. The CDR3 sequence is 15 residues long. The CDR3 nucleotides read TGTGCCACCAGCAGACAGGCGAGCTCTGGAAACACCATATATTTT. Encoded protein: CATSRQASSGNTIYF.

The chain joins TRBV18 to TRBJ1-6; TRBD1 is a possible D gene (5 bases). In germline, CDR1 is KGHSH, CDR2 LQKENI. The CDR3 is 15 residues long. Trimming cost V 4 bases and J 7 bases, with 14 bases left between them. The CDR3 is CASSLGPTPNSPLHF. The CDR3 region has the DNA TGTGCCAGCTCACTGGGACCGACTCCGAATTCACCCCTCCACTTT.

The genes are TRBV6-1 and TRBJ1-3; 7 positions agree with TRBD1. Germline V gene sequence: CDR1 MNHNS, CDR2 SASEGT. Trimming took 2 bases from V and 4 from J; bases not matched to a gene: 8. The CDR3 consists of 16 residues. The CDR3 DNA reads as TGTGCCAGCAGTGAAATGGGGACAGAAATAGGAAACACCATATATTTT. Amino acids: CASSEMGTEIGNTIYF.

The rearrangement joins TRBV4-3 to TRBJ1-2; D call uncertain. The CDR3 extends over 18 amino acids. CDR1 is LGHNA and CDR2 is YSLEER in the germline V gene. V was pared by 0 bases and J by 8 bases, with 25 bases between. The DNA of the CDR3 is TGCGCCAGCAGCCAAGATTATAATAGTGGGCCTCTAAGGCAGGGCTACACCTTC. As protein: CASSQDYNSGPLRQGYTF.

The chain joins TRBV6-6 to TRBJ2-2; 9 positions match TRBD2. This CDR3 contains 16 residues. Unmatched junction bases numbered 10, after V lost 8 bases and J lost 3 bases. Germline lookup yields CDR1 MNHNY and CDR2 SVGAGI (reference sequence). The DNA for the CDR3 is TGTGCCAGCCGATACCGCGGGGGGGCCGACACCGGGGAGCTGTTTTTT. Its protein is CASRYRGGADTGELFF.

The rearrangement uses TRBV7-2 and TRBJ1-3; D is undetermined. Trimming took 5 bases from V and 0 from J, leaving 8 bases between them. Per the germline V gene, CDR1 is SGHTA and CDR2 is FQGNSA. CDR3 length: 14 residues. This CDR3 is CASSHQSSGNTIYF. The CDR3 DNA follows: TGTGCCAGCAGCCACCAAAGCTCTGGAAACACCATATATTTT.

This chain links TRBV19 with TRBJ2-3; D unclear. The CDR3 spans 13 residues. V was pared by 5 bases and J by 1 base, with 7 bases between. Germline assignment: CDR1 LNHDA and CDR2 SQIVND (reference sequence). The CDR3 sequence: CASSSMGTDTQYF. Here the CDR3 DNA reads TGTGCCAGTAGTTCTATGGGCACAGATACGCAGTATTTT.

In DNA, the CDR3 is TGCGCCAGCAGCTTGTCCCGCAGGAGCGGGAGGCCGGGAGATACGCAGTATTTT. Translated: CASSLSRRSGRPGDTQYF. The rearrangement uses TRBV5-1 and TRBJ2-3; TRBD2 aligns across 9 bases. The ends lost 1 base at V and 5 bases at J; junction bases unmatched: 14. Germline CDR1 and CDR2: SGHRS and YFSETQ. The CDR3 totals 18 residues.

The V gene is TRBV28, the J gene TRBJ2-7, with 7 bases identical to TRBD2. Germline V CDR1 and CDR2: MDHEN, SYDVKM. Trimming at V came to 6 bases and at J to 5 bases, leaving 7 bases not matched to a gene. CDR3 length: 13 amino acids. DNA of the CDR3: TGTGCCAGCAGCCAAGGGACTATCGACGAGCAGTACGTC. This sequence encodes CASSQGTIDEQYV.

The V call is TRBV5-1, the J call TRBJ1-5; TRBD1 matches at 7 bases. CDR3 length: 14 residues. Losses at the gene ends were 4 bases for V and 3 bases for J; bases not matched to a gene: 4. Germline V gene sequence: CDR1 SGHRS, CDR2 YFSETQ. The CDR3 DNA is TGCGCCAGCAGCCCGACAGGGAACAATCAGCCCCAGCATTTT. Residues: CASSPTGNNQPQHF.

V is TRBV6-6 and J is TRBJ1-1, with D perhaps matching TRBD1 (6 bases). The germline CDR1 and CDR2 sequences are MNHNY and SVGAGI (reference sequence). There are 14 residues in the CDR3. Trimming took 4 bases from V and 3 from J, leaving 12 bases between them. The CDR3 nucleotides are TGTGCCAGCAGTTCCACAGGGTGGGACACTGAAGCTTTCTTT. It is translated as CASSSTGWDTEAFF.

V and J are TRBV7-2 and TRBJ1-3, with TRBD1 as a possible D gene (5 bases). Between the trimmed V and J ends, which lost 5 bases and 4 bases, there was a span of 9 bases. This CDR3 has 13 residues. Per the germline V gene, CDR1 is SGHTA and CDR2 is FQGNSA. Here the CDR3 DNA reads TGTGCCAGCAGCGAACAGGTGGGAAACACCATATATTTT. The encoded protein is CASSEQVGNTIYF.

The V call is TRBV6-6, the J call TRBJ1-6; D ambiguous. Germline V CDR1 and CDR2: MNHNY, SVGAGI (reference sequence). The CDR3 is 15 amino acids. Trimming took 0 bases from V and 6 from J, leaving 9 bases between them. CDR3 region: CASSYSGTTNSPLHF. CDR3 in DNA: TGTGCCAGCAGTTACTCGGGCACGACTAATTCACCCCTCCACTTT.

V gene TRBV6-6 combines with J gene TRBJ1-1; TRBD1 aligns across 9 bases. Germline CDR1 and CDR2: MNHNY and SVGAGI (reference sequence). The CDR3 is 15 residues long. V was clipped by 6 bases and J by 6 bases; unmatched bases: 11. The CDR3 sequence is CASSPLGTGSAEAFF. The CDR3 region has the DNA TGTGCCAGCAGCCCCCTTGGGACAGGGTCTGCTGAAGCTTTCTTT.

This clone appeared a single time. The rearrangement joins TRBV19 to TRBJ2-1; the match to TRBD2 covers 8 bases. Per the germline V gene, CDR1 is LNHDA and CDR2 is SQIVND (reference sequence). CDR3 length: 15 residues. With 3 bases clipped from V and 6 bases from J, the junction kept 7 bases outside the gene matches. The chain's CDR3 is CASSIRLALGNEQFF. The CDR3, as DNA: TGTGCCAGTAGTATTAGACTAGCGCTCGGCAATGAGCAGTTCTTC.

This chain links TRBV2 with TRBJ1-2, with 9 bases matching TRBD1. The CDR3 extends over 16 amino acids. Germline assignment: CDR1 SNHLY and CDR2 FYNNEI. Unmatched junction bases numbered 17, after V lost 8 bases and J lost 7 bases. The CDR3 protein is CASGSGVTGGAGGYTF. Written as DNA, the CDR3 is TGTGCCAGCGGTTCGGGGGTAACAGGGGGCGCGGGTGGCTACACCTTC.

This rearrangement joins TRBV19 to TRBJ2-5; 7 bases agree with TRBD1. Looked up from germline, CDR1 is LNHDA and CDR2 is SQIVND (reference sequence). Trimming cost V 1 base and J 5 bases; bases outside gene matches: 4. This CDR3 has 14 amino acids. The CDR3 sequence is CASSIGRGLETQYF. The DNA of the CDR3 is TGTGCCAGTAGTATAGGAAGGGGGCTTGAGACCCAGTACTTC.

The chain has TRBV7-3 and TRBJ1-1, with D maybe TRBD1 (5 bases). This CDR3 spans 14 amino acids. Germline CDR1 reads SGHTA; CDR2 reads FQGTGA. Trimming cost V 4 bases and J 1 base, with 10 bases left between them. The CDR3 nucleotides are TGTGCCAGCAGCTCGGGACCGCCGAACACTGAAGCTTTCTTT. It translates to CASSSGPPNTEAFF.

The chain has TRBV18 and TRBJ2-2; D is undetermined. Looked up from germline, CDR1 is KGHSH and CDR2 is LQKENI. V was pared by 3 bases and J by 3 bases, with 11 bases between. The CDR3 runs to 15 residues. CDR3 nucleotide sequence: TGTGCCAGCTCACCTCTCTACCGGGACACCGGGGAGCTGTTTTTT. This encodes CASSPLYRDTGELFF.

This chain connects TRBV28 to TRBJ1-3; tentatively, D is TRBD1 (5 bases). Trimming cost V 4 bases and J 1 base, with 11 bases left between them. CDR1 is MDHEN, CDR2 SYDVKM, per germline. The CDR3 length is 15 residues. As DNA, the CDR3 is TGTGCCAGCAGTTGGGGGGGAGGGTCTGGAAACACCATATATTTT. The encoded protein is CASSWGGGSGNTIYF. Full variable domain (outside the CDR3, taken from reference TRBV28 and TRBJ1-3): DVKVTQSSRYLVKRTGEKVFLECVQDMDHENMFWYRQDPGLGLRLIYFSYDVKMKEKGDIPEGYSVSREKKERFSLILESASTNQTSMYLCASSWGGGSGNTIYFGEGSWLTVV.

Written as DNA, the CDR3 is TGTGCCTGGAGTGTATCCGACAGGATGGCTGGAAACACCATATATTTT. Translation: CAWSVSDRMAGNTIYF. The V and J genes are TRBV30 and TRBJ1-3; the D gene is possibly TRBD1 (6 bases). The CDR3 runs 16 residues. V was shortened by 0 bases and J by 2 bases, with 14 bases between the two germline ends. Per germline, CDR1 GTSNPN and CDR2 SVGIG (reference sequence).

This chain uses TRBV28 with TRBJ1-2; perhaps TRBD1 as D (6 bases). There are 15 residues in the CDR3. The germline V and J ends were trimmed by 5 bases and 3 bases, with 16 bases remaining between them. Germline V CDR1 and CDR2: MDHEN, SYDVKM. CDR3 sequence (DNA): TGTGCCAGCAGTAAAAGGGACACCGGGTACTATGGCTACACCTTC. As protein: CASSKRDTGYYGYTF.

This chain uses TRBV6-5 with TRBJ2-1, with 9 bases matching TRBD1. V gave up 6 bases and J gave up 3 bases; unmatched junction bases: 6. This CDR3 contains 15 residues. Germline loops: CDR1 MNHEY, CDR2 SVGAGI. The DNA of the CDR3 is TGTGCCAGCAGCCACCCGGGACAGGGCTACAATGAGCAGTTCTTC. It yields the protein CASSHPGQGYNEQFF.

This chain connects TRBV9 to TRBJ2-2; maybe TRBD1 (6 bases). The CDR3 is 17 residues long. The V gene lost 0 bases and the J gene lost 4 bases, with 16 bases spanning the gap. The germline CDR1 and CDR2 sequences are SGDLS and YYNGEE. CDR3 region: CASSVAEGVRGTGELFF. In nucleotides, the CDR3 is TGTGCCAGCAGCGTAGCCGAGGGGGTGCGAGGCACCGGGGAGCTGTTTTTT.

The J gene is TRBJ2-5, the V gene TRBV11-1, with D maybe TRBD2 (6 bases). Trimming took off 0 bases at V and 5 bases at J, with 13 bases between the two ends. There are 15 residues in the CDR3. CDR1 SGHAT and CDR2 FQDESV come from the germline V gene (reference sequence). CDR3 sequence: CASSLARGSAETQYF. CDR3 coding DNA: TGTGCCAGCAGCTTAGCGCGGGGTAGCGCGGAGACCCAGTACTTC. Looking up the rest from reference TRBV11-1 and TRBJ2-5 gives the full variable domain: EAEVAQSPRYKITEKSQAVAFWCDPISGHATLYWYRQILGQGPELLVQFQDESVVDDSQLPKDRFSAERLKGVDSTLKIQPAELGDSAMYLCASSLARGSAETQYFGPGTRLLVL.